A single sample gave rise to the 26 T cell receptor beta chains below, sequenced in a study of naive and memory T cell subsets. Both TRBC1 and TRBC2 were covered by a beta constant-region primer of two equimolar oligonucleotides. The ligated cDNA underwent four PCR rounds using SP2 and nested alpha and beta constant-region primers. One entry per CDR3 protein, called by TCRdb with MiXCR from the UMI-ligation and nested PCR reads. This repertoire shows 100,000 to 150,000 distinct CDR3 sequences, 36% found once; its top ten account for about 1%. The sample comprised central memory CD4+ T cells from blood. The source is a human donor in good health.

The CDR3 nucleotides read TGCAGCGCCCGAACAGGGGGCGACTACAATGAGCAGTTCTTC. It encodes CSARTGGDYNEQFF. V usage is TRBV29-1 and J usage is TRBJ2-1; 9 bases map to TRBD1. In germline, CDR1 is SQVTM, CDR2 ANQGSEA. CDR3 length equals 14 residues. The V and J ends lost 7 bases and 3 bases, in that order; junction bases with no gene match: 7.

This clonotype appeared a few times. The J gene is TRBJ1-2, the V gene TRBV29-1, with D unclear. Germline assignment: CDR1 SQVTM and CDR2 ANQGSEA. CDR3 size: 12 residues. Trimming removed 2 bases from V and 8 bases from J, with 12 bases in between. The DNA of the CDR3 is TGCAGCGTTGAAAAGGAACCCCGGGGCTACACCTTC. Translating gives CSVEKEPRGYTF.

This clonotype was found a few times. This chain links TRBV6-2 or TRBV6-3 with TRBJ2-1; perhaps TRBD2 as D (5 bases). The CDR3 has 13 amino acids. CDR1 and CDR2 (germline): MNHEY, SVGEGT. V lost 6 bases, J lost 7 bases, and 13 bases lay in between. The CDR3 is CASRVLAGNEQFF. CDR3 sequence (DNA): TGTGCCAGCAGAGTCCTAGCTGGGAATGAGCAGTTCTTC.

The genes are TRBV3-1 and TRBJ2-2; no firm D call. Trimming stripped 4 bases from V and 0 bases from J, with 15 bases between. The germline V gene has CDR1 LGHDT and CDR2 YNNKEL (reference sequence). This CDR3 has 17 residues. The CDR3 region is CASSPSPPGPNTGELFF. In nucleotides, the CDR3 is TGTGCCAGCAGCCCCTCTCCCCCAGGTCCGAACACCGGGGAGCTGTTTTTT.

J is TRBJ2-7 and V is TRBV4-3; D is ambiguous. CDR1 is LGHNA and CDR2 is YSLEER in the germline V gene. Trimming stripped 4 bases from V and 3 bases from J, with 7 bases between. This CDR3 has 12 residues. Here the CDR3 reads CASSRADYEQYF. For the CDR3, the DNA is TGCGCCAGCAGCCGGGCCGACTACGAGCAGTACTTC.

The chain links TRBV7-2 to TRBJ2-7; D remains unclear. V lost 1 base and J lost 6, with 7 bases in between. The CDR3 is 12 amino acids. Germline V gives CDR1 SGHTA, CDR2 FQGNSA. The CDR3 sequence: CASSLGSAEQYF. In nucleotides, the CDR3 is TGTGCCAGCAGCTTAGGTTCGGCCGAGCAGTACTTC.

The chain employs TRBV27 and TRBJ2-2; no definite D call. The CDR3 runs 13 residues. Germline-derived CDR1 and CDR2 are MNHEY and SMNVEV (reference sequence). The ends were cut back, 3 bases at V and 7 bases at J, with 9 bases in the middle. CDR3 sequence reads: CASSFPWSGELFF. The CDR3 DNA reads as TGTGCCAGCAGTTTCCCCTGGAGCGGGGAGCTGTTTTTT.

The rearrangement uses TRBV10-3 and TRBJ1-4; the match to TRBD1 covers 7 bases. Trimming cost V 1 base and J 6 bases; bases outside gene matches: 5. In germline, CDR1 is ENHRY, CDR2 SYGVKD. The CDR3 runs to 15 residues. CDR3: CAISEFTGVYEKLFF. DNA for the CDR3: TGTGCCATCAGTGAGTTTACAGGGGTTTATGAAAAACTGTTTTTT.

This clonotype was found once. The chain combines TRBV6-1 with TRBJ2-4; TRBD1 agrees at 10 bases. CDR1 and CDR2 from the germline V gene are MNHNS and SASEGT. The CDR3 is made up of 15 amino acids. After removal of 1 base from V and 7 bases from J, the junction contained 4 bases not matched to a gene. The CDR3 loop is CASSEERQGANIQYF. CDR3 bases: TGTGCCAGCAGTGAAGAGAGACAGGGGGCGAACATTCAGTACTTC.

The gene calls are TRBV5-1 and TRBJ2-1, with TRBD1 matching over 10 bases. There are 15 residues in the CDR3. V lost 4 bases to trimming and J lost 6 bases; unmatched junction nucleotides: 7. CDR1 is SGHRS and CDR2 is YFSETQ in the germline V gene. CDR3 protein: CASSRDRGRGNEQFF. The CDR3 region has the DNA TGCGCCAGCAGCAGGGACAGGGGTCGGGGCAATGAGCAGTTCTTC.

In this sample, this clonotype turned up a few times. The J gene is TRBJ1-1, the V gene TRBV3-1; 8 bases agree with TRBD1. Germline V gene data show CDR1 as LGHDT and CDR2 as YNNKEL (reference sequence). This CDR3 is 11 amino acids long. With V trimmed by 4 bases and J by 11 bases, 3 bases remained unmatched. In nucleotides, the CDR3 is TGTGCCAGCAGCCCTGACAGGGGCGCTTTCTTT. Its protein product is CASSPDRGAFF.

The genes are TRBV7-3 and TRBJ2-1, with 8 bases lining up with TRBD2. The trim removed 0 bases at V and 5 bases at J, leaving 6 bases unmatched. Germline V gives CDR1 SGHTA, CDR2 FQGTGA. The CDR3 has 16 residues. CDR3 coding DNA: TGTGCCAGCAGCTTAACCAGGACTAGCAGCAACAATGAGCAGTTCTTC. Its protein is CASSLTRTSSNNEQFF.

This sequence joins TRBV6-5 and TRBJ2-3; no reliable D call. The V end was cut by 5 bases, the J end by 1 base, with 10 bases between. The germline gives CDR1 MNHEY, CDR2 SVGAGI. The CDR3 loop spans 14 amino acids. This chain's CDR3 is CASSHRVGTDTQYF. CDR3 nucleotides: TGTGCCAGCAGTCATCGGGTTGGCACAGATACGCAGTATTTT.

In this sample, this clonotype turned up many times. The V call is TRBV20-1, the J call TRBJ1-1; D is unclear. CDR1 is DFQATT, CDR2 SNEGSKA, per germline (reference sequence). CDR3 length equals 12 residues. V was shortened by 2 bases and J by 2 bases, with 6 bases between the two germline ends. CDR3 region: CSARSPNTEAFF. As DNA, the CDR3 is TGCAGTGCTAGAAGCCCAAACACTGAAGCTTTCTTT.

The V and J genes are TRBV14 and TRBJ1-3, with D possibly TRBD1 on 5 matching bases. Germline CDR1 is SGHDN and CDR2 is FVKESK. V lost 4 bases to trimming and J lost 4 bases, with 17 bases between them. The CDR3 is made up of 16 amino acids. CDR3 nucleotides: TGTGCCAGCAGCCTGGGACGGCTTGACCTCGGAAACACCATATATTTT. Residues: CASSLGRLDLGNTIYF.

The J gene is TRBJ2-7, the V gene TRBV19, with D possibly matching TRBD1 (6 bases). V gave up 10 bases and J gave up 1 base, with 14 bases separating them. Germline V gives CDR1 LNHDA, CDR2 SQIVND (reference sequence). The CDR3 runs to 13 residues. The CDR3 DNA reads TGTGCCACTCTCGACAGGCGATCCTACGAGCAGTACTTC. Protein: CATLDRRSYEQYF.

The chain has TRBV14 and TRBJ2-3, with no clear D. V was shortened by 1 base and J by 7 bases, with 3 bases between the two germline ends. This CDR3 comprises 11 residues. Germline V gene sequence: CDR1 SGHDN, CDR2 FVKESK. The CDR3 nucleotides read TGTGCCAGCAGCCAAGTTCATACGCAGTATTTT. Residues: CASSQVHTQYF.

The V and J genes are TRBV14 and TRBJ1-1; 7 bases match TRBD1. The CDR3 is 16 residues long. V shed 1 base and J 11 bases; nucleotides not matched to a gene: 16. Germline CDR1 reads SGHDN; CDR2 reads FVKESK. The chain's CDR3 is CASSQVLQLRQGTAFF. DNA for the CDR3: TGTGCCAGCAGCCAAGTTCTACAGCTAAGACAGGGTACGGCTTTCTTT.

This chain's CDR3 is CASSQRGGREFHNEQFF. The DNA of the CDR3 is TGTGCCAGCAGCCAACGGGGGGGGCGGGAGTTCCACAATGAGCAGTTCTTC. This chain connects TRBV11-2 to TRBJ2-1; 8 positions match TRBD2. Germline lookup yields CDR1 SGHAT and CDR2 FQNNGV. The length of the CDR3 is 17 residues. V shed 5 bases, J shed 5 bases, and the junction held 14 bases outside the gene matches.

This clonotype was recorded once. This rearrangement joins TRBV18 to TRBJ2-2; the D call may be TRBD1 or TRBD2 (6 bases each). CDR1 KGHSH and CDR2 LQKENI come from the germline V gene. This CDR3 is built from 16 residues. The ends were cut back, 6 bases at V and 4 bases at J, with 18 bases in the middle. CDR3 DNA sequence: TGTGCCAGCTCCCTGGGGGGCGGAACACGCACCGGGGAGCTGTTTTTT. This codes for CASSLGGGTRTGELFF.

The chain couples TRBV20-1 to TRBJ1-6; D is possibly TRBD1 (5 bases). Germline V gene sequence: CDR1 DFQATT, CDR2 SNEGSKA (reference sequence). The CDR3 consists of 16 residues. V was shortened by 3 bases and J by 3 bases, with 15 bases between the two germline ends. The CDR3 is CSASGGTEHYNSPLHF. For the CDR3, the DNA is TGCAGTGCTAGTGGAGGGACGGAGCACTATAATTCACCCCTCCACTTT.

DNA for the CDR3: TGCGCCAGCAGCTTTTCAGGGAGTATCGATCAGCCCCAGCATTTT. Its translation: CASSFSGSIDQPQHF. The genes are TRBV5-1 and TRBJ1-5; D perhaps matches TRBD1 (5 bases). Germline-derived CDR1 and CDR2 are SGHRS and YFSETQ. The CDR3 has 15 residues. V dropped 2 bases and J dropped 5 bases, with 14 bases sitting between them.

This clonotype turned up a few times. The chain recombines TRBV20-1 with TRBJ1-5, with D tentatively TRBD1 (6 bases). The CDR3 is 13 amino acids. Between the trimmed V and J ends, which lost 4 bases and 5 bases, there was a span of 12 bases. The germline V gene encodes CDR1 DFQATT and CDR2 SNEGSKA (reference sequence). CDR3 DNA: TGCAGTGCTACCAGACAGGTCGATCAGCCCCAGCATTTT. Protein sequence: CSATRQVDQPQHF.

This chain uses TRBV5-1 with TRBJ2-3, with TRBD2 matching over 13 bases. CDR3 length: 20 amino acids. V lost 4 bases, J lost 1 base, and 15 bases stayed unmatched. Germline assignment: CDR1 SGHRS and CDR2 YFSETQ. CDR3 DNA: TGCGCCAGCAGCCCGAGACTAGCGGGAGGTCTGAAAAGTGGCACAGATACGCAGTATTTT. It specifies CASSPRLAGGLKSGTDTQYF.

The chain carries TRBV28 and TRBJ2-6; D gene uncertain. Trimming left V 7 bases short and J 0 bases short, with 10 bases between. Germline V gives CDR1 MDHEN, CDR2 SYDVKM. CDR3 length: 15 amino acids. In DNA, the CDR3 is TGTGCCAGCATGAAGGAGCCCTCTGGGGCCAACGTCCTGACTTTC. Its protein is CASMKEPSGANVLTF.

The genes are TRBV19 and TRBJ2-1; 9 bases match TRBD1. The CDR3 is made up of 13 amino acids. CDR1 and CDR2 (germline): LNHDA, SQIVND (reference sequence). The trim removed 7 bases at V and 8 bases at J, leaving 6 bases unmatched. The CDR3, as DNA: TGTGCCAGTATGGTACAGGGGGCTCATGAGCAGTTCTTC. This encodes CASMVQGAHEQFF.